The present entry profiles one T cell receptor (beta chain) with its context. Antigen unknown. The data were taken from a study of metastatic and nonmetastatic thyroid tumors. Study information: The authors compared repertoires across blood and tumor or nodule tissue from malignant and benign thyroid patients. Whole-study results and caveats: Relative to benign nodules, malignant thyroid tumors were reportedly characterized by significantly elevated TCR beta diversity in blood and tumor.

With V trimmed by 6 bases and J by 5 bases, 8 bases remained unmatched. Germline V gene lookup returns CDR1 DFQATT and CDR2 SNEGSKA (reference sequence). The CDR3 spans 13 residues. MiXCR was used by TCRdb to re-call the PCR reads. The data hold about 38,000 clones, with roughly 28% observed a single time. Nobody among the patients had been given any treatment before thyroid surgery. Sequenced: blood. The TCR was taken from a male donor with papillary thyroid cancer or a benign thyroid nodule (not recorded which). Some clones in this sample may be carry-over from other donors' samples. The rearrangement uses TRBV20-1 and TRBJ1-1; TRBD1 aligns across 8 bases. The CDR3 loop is CSAVPGGRTEAFF. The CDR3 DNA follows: TGCAGTGCCGTGCCAGGGGGCAGAACTGAAGCTTTCTTT.